These 3 T cell receptor beta chains came from one sample sequenced in a study of breast tumors, draining lymph nodes, adjacent tissues. Axillary draining lymph nodes of breast cancer patients supplied the node samples. TCRdb processed the multiplex PCR reads anew with MiXCR; each CDR3 protein has one entry. The repertoire consists of about 130,000 distinct CDR3 sequences, with around 20% occurring once and the leading ten covering roughly 2.4%. The specimen sequenced was axillary lymph node tissue. The receptor set was obtained from a female donor with breast cancer. Some clones in this sample may be carry-over from other donors' samples.

At least ten counts were recorded for this clonotype. The chain has TRBV7-9 and TRBJ2-1; TRBD1 matches at 8 bases. Per the germline V gene, CDR1 is SEHNR and CDR2 is FQNEAQ (reference sequence). The CDR3 contains 14 residues. Trimming at V came to 9 bases and at J to 11 bases, leaving 15 bases not matched to a gene. CDR3 sequence reads: CAREGTGNSFKQFF. The CDR3 DNA sequence: TGTGCCAGAGAAGGGACAGGAAATAGCTTCAAGCAGTTCTTC.

The chain is built from TRBV28 and TRBJ2-7; maybe TRBD2 (6 bases). Trimming shortened V by 8 bases and J by 3 bases, and 17 bases separated the two germline ends. Germline CDR1 and CDR2: MDHEN and SYDVKM. The CDR3 is 14 amino acids. This CDR3 is CASRVGRGFYEQYF. CDR3 nucleotide sequence: TGTGCCAGCCGTGTTGGGCGGGGCTTCTACGAGCAGTACTTC.

The chain has TRBV6-2 or TRBV6-3 and TRBJ2-4; 10 nucleotides line up with TRBD2. This CDR3 has 17 residues. Per germline, CDR1 MNHEY and CDR2 SVGEGT. After removal of 4 bases from V and 2 bases from J, the junction contained 8 bases not matched to a gene. This CDR3 is CASSSLAGVISKNIQYF. The CDR3 coding sequence is TGTGCCAGCAGTTCCCTAGCGGGAGTGATATCCAAAAACATTCAGTACTTC.